The 27 T cell receptor beta chains below all came from one sample that was sequenced in a study of metastatic and nonmetastatic thyroid tumors. Each patient came to thyroid surgery without any prior treatment (of any kind). TCRdb re-called the PCR reads with MiXCR. The data show tens of thousands of clones, 9% to 14% seen once. The sequenced sample consisted of blood. All receptors come from a male donor with papillary thyroid cancer or a benign thyroid nodule (not recorded which). Some clones in this sample may be carry-over from other donors' samples.

This chain links TRBV11-2 with TRBJ2-1; 8 bases are shared with TRBD2. Trimming cost V 7 bases and J 9 bases; bases outside gene matches: 17. Germline CDR1 and CDR2: SGHAT and FQNNGV. CDR3 length: 16 residues. The CDR3 bases are TGTGCCAGCAATAGGGGGAGGAGCGGGAGCGTCGTTGAGCAGTTCTTC. It translates to CASNRGRSGSVVEQFF.

For this clone: Possible read error: a much larger clone is one base away. This sample also contains other DNA sequences that code for the same CDR3. The V call is TRBV20-1, the J call TRBJ2-2; D is possibly TRBD2 (5 bases). Germline V gene lookup returns CDR1 DFQATT and CDR2 SNEGSKA (reference sequence). This CDR3 is built from 14 residues. The CDR3 DNA reads as TGCAGTGCTAGAGGGGGATCGAACACCGGGGAGCTGTTTTTC. Its translation is CSARGGSNTGELFF.

A note on this clone: This sequence may be a read error, since a much larger clone differs from it by one base. CDR3: CASSPNGGWGDTQHF. CDR3 sequence (DNA): TGTGCCAGCAGCCCAAATGGGGGGTGGGGAGATACGCAGCATTTT. The chain has TRBV11-1 and TRBJ2-3, with a tentative D call TRBD1 (5 bases). TRBJ1-5 explains the end of the DNA better; the J call may be wrong. This CDR3 comprises 15 residues. Germline lookup yields CDR1 SGHAT and CDR2 FQDESV (reference sequence).

Regarding this clone: Just one base apart from a much larger clone, this may be a read error. The sample holds other DNA sequences that translate to the same CDR3. The V call is TRBV4-2, the J call TRBJ2-1; 9 nucleotides match TRBD2. The germline CDR1 and CDR2 sequences are LGHNA and YNFKEQ. This CDR3 is built from 14 residues. The V and J ends lost 5 bases and 7 bases, in that order; junction bases with no gene match: 6. The CDR3 DNA reads as TGTGCCAGCAGCGATGGACTAGCGTTGAATGAGCAGTTCTTC. Encoded protein: CASSDGLALNEQFF.

This clone showed up many times. This chain links TRBV7-9 with TRBJ2-3, with D perhaps assigned TRBD1 or TRBD2 (6 bases each). Germline V gives CDR1 SEHNR, CDR2 FQNEAQ (reference sequence). Trimming removed 5 bases from V and 5 bases from J, with 17 bases in between. The CDR3 has 15 amino acids. Here the CDR3 reads CASSPRGAPKDTQYF. CDR3 bases: TGTGCCAGCAGCCCTAGGGGGGCCCCAAAAGATACGCAGTATTTT.

This clone was counted ten times or more. Other nucleotide sequences in the sample specify the same CDR3. The genes are TRBV14 and TRBJ2-2; 8 nucleotides match TRBD1. Trimming removed 6 bases from V and 4 bases from J; junction bases left unmatched: 7. The CDR3 is 15 residues long. Germline CDR1 reads SGHDN; CDR2 reads FVKESK. CDR3 amino acids: CASRKGQGRTGELFF. In DNA form, the CDR3 reads TGTGCCAGCAGGAAAGGACAGGGACGCACCGGGGAGCTGTTTTTT.

This clone was detected ten times or more. The CDR3 protein is CASSLTGVNSNQPQHF. CDR3 nucleotides: TGTGCCAGCAGCTTGACAGGGGTAAATAGCAATCAGCCCCAGCATTTT. The chain carries TRBV28 and TRBJ1-5; 8 nucleotides line up with TRBD1. Germline loops: CDR1 MDHEN, CDR2 SYDVKM. The CDR3 has 16 residues. Germline trimming cut 6 bases from V and 0 bases from J; bases unmatched to any gene: 7.

In its sample, this clone was seen a few times. It may be a read error: a sequence one base away is much more abundant. V usage is TRBV6-5 and J usage is TRBJ2-7, with TRBD1 identical over 8 bases. This CDR3 spans 18 amino acids. Germline-derived CDR1 and CDR2 are MNHEY and SVGAGI. In DNA, the CDR3 is TGTGCCGGCAGTTACCCGAGATGGGGGACAGGTGGCCGGTCCGAGCAGTACTTC. This sequence encodes CAGSYPRWGTGGRSEQYF.

The table lists this clone with many counts. The gene calls are TRBV28 and TRBJ2-1; 7 bases align to TRBD2. The CDR3 contains 13 residues. CDR1 and CDR2 from the germline V gene are MDHEN and SYDVKM. V dropped 6 bases and J dropped 7; count of bases not matched to a gene: 6. In DNA form, the CDR3 reads TGTGCCAGCAGAGCGGGACTCCTGAATGAGCAGTTCTTC. Protein: CASRAGLLNEQFF. The full variable domain, completed using reference TRBV28 and TRBJ2-1, is DVKVTQSSRYLVKRTGEKVFLECVQDMDHENMFWYRQDPGLGLRLIYFSYDVKMKEKGDIPEGYSVSREKKERFSLILESASTNQTSMYLCASRAGLLNEQFFGPGTRLTVL.

This clone has a count of ten or more. Relative to the germline gene, one junction end is altered; a read error may explain this. This chain connects TRBV14 to TRBJ1-2, with a tentative D call TRBD1 (6 bases). CDR3 length: 13 residues. CDR1 SGHDN and CDR2 FVKESK come from the germline V gene. The CDR3 DNA reads as TGTGCCAGCAGCCAAGTGAGGGGGGACTCCATTCACTTC. As protein: CASSQVRGDSIHF.

At least ten counts were recorded for this clone. The rearrangement joins TRBV28 to TRBJ2-5; 9 positions match TRBD1. The J segment lost 13 bases and the V segment lost 2 bases, leaving 2 bases of the junction unmatched. Germline CDR1 reads MDHEN; CDR2 reads SYDVKM. The CDR3 consists of 11 residues. CDR3 region: CASSLGQGTYF. DNA of the CDR3: TGTGCCAGCAGTTTAGGACAGGGGACGTACTTC.

Turning to this clone: This may be a read error: a much more frequent sequence differs by one nucleotide. The chain combines TRBV6-2 or TRBV6-3 with TRBJ1-2; 7 nucleotides match TRBD1. Looked up from germline, CDR1 is MNHEY and CDR2 is SVGEGT. The CDR3 has 12 residues. The chain's CDR3 is CASIYEGAGYTF. The CDR3 nucleotides are TGTGCCAGCATTTACGAGGGGGCAGGCTACACCTTC.

In its sample, this clone was seen many times. The rearrangement joins TRBV7-9 to TRBJ2-3; D is undetermined. Germline CDR1 reads SEHNR; CDR2 reads FQNEAQ (reference sequence). The V and J ends lost 3 bases and 2 bases respectively, with 9 bases between them. The CDR3 contains 14 residues. The CDR3 is CASSFGYVTDTQYF. CDR3 coding DNA: TGTGCCAGCAGCTTTGGGTACGTCACAGATACGCAGTATTTT.

This clone was counted at least ten times. V and J are TRBV10-2 and TRBJ2-7; D remains unclear. V was pared by 2 bases and J by 4 bases, with 12 bases between. Germline loops: CDR1 WSHSY, CDR2 SAAADI. This CDR3 has 14 residues. The CDR3 here is CASSENSRKYEQYF. CDR3 nucleotides: TGCGCCAGCAGTGAGAATAGCAGAAAGTACGAGCAGTACTTC.

This clone was observed a few times. This chain connects TRBV20-1 to TRBJ2-7; 9 bases are a match to TRBD1. From germline, CDR1 is DFQATT and CDR2 SNEGSKA (reference sequence). The CDR3 extends over 16 amino acids. Trimming took 2 bases from V and 6 from J; bases not matched to a gene: 14. The CDR3 coding sequence is TGCAGTGCTAGAATCCCCCCGGGACAGGGATTCGGCGAGCAGTACTTC. As protein: CSARIPPGQGFGEQYF.

Remarks on this clone: This may stem from a read error, because a much larger clone lies one nucleotide away. The conserved closing phenylalanine or tryptophan is absent in this CDR3, likely reflecting a read error. The chain joins TRBV4-2 to TRBJ2-7; perhaps D is TRBD1 or TRBD2 (5 bases each). The V gene lost 1 base and the J gene lost 10 bases, with 8 bases spanning the gap. Germline V gene data show CDR1 as LGHNA and CDR2 as YNFKEQ. The CDR3 sequence is 11 residues long. CDR3 in amino acids: CASSQGGVQYL. CDR3 DNA sequence: TGTGCCAGCAGCCAAGGAGGGGTTCAGTACTTG.

To note about this clone: A much larger clone sits a single nucleotide away, making a read error possible. The J gene is TRBJ2-1, the V gene TRBV9; the D gene is possibly TRBD2 (5 bases). V lost 1 base and J lost 8, with 10 bases in between. The CDR3 has 13 amino acids. Germline lookup yields CDR1 SGDLS and CDR2 YYNGEE. CDR3 in DNA: TGTGCCAGCAGCGTATCGGGGTGGGATGAGCAGTTCTTC. Translated, it gives CASSVSGWDEQFF.

The sample holds many counts of this clone. This rearrangement joins TRBV20-1 to TRBJ1-4; 7 positions agree with TRBD1. Germline V lookup: CDR1 DFQATT, CDR2 SNEGSKA (reference sequence). The CDR3 extends over 17 amino acids. The V and J ends lost 5 bases and 4 bases, in that order; junction bases with no gene match: 16. CDR3 residues: CSAPTLDRDTYNEKLFF. The CDR3, as DNA: TGCAGTGCTCCCACCCTTGACAGGGACACCTATAATGAAAAACTGTTTTTT.

A word on this clone: A much bigger clone sits one base away, suggesting this may be a read error. This rearrangement joins TRBV18 to TRBJ1-2; D unresolved. Germline V gene sequence: CDR1 KGHSH, CDR2 LQKENI. There are 14 residues in the CDR3. CDR3 residues: CANSPNGVNYGYTF. In DNA, the CDR3 is TGTGCCAACTCACCAAACGGTGTCAACTATGGCTACACCTTC.

This clone was seen a few times. V and J are TRBV28 and TRBJ1-2; D is possibly TRBD1 (5 bases). V gave up 4 bases and J gave up 7 bases, with 16 bases separating them. Germline CDR1 and CDR2: MDHEN and SYDVKM. The CDR3 extends over 14 amino acids. In DNA form, the CDR3 reads TGTGCCAGCAGTTCCGACAGTGGTCGGGTTGGCTACACCTTC. Translating gives CASSSDSGRVGYTF.

There are a few counts of this clone. V usage is TRBV12-3 or TRBV12-4 and J usage is TRBJ2-3; no firm D call. Trimming left V 6 bases short and J 2 bases short, with 15 bases between. This CDR3 region has 15 residues. CDR3 residues: CASSLLRAPTDTQYF. CDR3 sequence (DNA): TGTGCCAGCAGCCTACTCCGGGCCCCCACAGATACGCAGTATTTT.

The chain is built from TRBV18 and TRBJ2-1; D possibly corresponds to TRBD2 (5 bases). CDR1 and CDR2 from the germline V gene are KGHSH and LQKENI. Deletions cut 3 bases from V and 13 bases from J, with 16 bases between. This CDR3 has 13 amino acids. The CDR3 protein is CASSPSGIRGQFF. In nucleotides, the CDR3 is TGTGCCAGCTCACCGTCCGGGATCCGGGGTCAGTTCTTC.

This clone was observed a single time. Here the CDR3 reads CSAQGSSRYNEQFF. CDR3 DNA sequence: TGCAGTGCTCAGGGGTCTTCACGTTACAATGAGCAGTTCTTC. The rearrangement links TRBV20-1 to TRBJ2-1, with a weak D call TRBD1 (6 bases). CDR1 DFQATT and CDR2 SNEGSKA come from the germline V gene (reference sequence). V lost 5 bases, J lost 4 bases, and 15 bases lay in between. This CDR3 has 14 residues.

The J gene is TRBJ2-3, the V gene TRBV3-1; 8 bases match TRBD2. The germline V gene has CDR1 LGHDT and CDR2 YNNKEL (reference sequence). The CDR3 runs to 15 residues. J was trimmed by 2 bases and V by 4 bases; bases with no gene match: 5. CDR3 sequence: CASSLGTSPTDTQYF. In DNA form, the CDR3 reads TGTGCCAGCAGCCTGGGGACTAGTCCCACAGATACGCAGTATTTT.

This clone is a singleton in its sample. A much larger clone lies a single base off, so this may be a read error. The chain employs TRBV11-3 and TRBJ2-5; TRBD1 is a possible D gene (5 bases). V was pared by 1 base and J by 5 bases, with 11 bases between. In germline, CDR1 is SGHNT, CDR2 YENEEA. The CDR3 length is 14 residues. The CDR3 region is CASSLVRRDETQYF. CDR3 nucleotide sequence: TGTGCCAGCAGCTTAGTCCGCAGGGATGAGACCCAGTACTTC.

The table lists this clone with a few counts. A junction boundary mismatches the germline segment, possibly from a read error. This chain connects TRBV6-6 to TRBJ2-1; 8 bases line up with TRBD1. Germline CDR1 MNHNY, CDR2 SVGAGI (reference sequence). The CDR3 sequence is 15 residues long. CDR3 sequence reads: CAGSYEGQVDNEQFF. Written as DNA, the CDR3 is TGTGCCGGCAGTTACGAGGGACAGGTCGACAATGAGCAGTTCTTC.

This clone was seen a single time. This chain links TRBV20-1 with TRBJ1-6; 7 bases match TRBD1. V was pared by 6 bases and J by 14 bases, with 13 bases of the junction left unmatched. CDR1 DFQATT and CDR2 SNEGSKA come from the germline V gene (reference sequence). The CDR3 covers 13 residues. The chain's CDR3 is CSAPGGGDRALHF. Written as DNA, the CDR3 is TGCAGTGCGCCCGGGGGGGGCGACAGGGCCCTCCACTTT.